This T cell receptor (beta chain) was captured in a study of T-cell reconstitution after alpha-beta-depleted transplantation in children. This clonotype was recorded many times. The germline gives CDR1 SGHTA, CDR2 FQGNSA. The CDR3 length is 15 residues. V gave up 5 bases and J gave up 3 bases; unmatched junction bases: 6. The TCRbeta library was prepared with unique molecular identifiers. TCRdb independently ran MiXCR on the PCR reads; one entry per CDR3 protein. The table includes 440,000 or so distinct CDR3 sequences, under 13% detected once. The sequencing here drew on PBMCs from the stem cell graft donor, taken from the stem cell graft. This sequence originates from a human donor who donated a stem cell graft to a child with acute myeloid leukemia. This rearrangement joins TRBV7-2 to TRBJ2-7; 11 positions match TRBD2. Written as DNA, the CDR3 is TGTGCCAGCAGCCCAGGACTAGCGGGCCTCTACGAGCAGTACTTC. Protein sequence: CASSPGLAGLYEQYF.